This is a list of T cell receptor beta chains from one sample in a study of T-cell memory formation after mild COVID-19. Using its own MiXCR run on the 5' RACE reads, TCRdb lists one record per CDR3 protein. The table has around 250,000 distinct CDR3 sequences, 16% seen once. What was sequenced was PBMCs or a T cell subset sorted from them (not recorded which). The receptors were sampled from a man aged 18-30 years who had mild COVID-19 (a few samples of this study predate the infection). Cell type and time point are not known. Both conserved end residues are part of each CDR3. The D gene is left open where the match is weak. Expanded clones get a size class; other rows say once, few or many, or leave the size out.

J | size | V | D | DNA | CDR3
TRBJ2-1 | NA | TRBV5-1 | TRBD2 | TGCGCCAGCAGCTGGGGACTAGCGGACTACAATGAGCAGTTCTTC | CASSWGLADYNEQFF
TRBJ2-1 | few | TRBV6-1 | NA | TGTGCCAGCAGTGACAGCCCAAGTTCAGCCTTTGAGCAGTTCTTC | CASSDSPSSAFEQFF
TRBJ1-6 | few | TRBV27 | NA | TGTGCCAGCAGACCTACAGGCTTCTCCTATAATTCACCCCTCCACTTT | CASRPTGFSYNSPLHF
TRBJ2-4 | few | TRBV18 | TRBD1 | TGTGCCAGCTCACTTACTTCCGGGACAGGAGTTCAGTACTTC | CASSLTSGTGVQYF
TRBJ1-2 | few | TRBV12-3/TRBV12-4 | NA | TGTGCCAGCAACCCGGGACAAAACTATGGCTACACCTTC | CASNPGQNYGYTF
TRBJ2-7 | NA | TRBV20-1 | NA | TGCAGTGCTACCGGACGGACCTACGAGCAGTACTTC | CSATGRTYEQYF
TRBJ1-1 | NA | TRBV5-1 | NA | TGCGCCAGCTATGAGGCGAGGGGAGAAGCTTTCTTT | CASYEARGEAFF
TRBJ2-3 | NA | TRBV6-5 | TRBD2 | TGTGCCAGCAGTTACTCTAGCGGGGGGGCCAATACGCAGTATTTT | CASSYSSGGANTQYF
TRBJ2-5 | few | TRBV20-1 | TRBD2 | TGCAGTGCTCCTTCCGGGGGGAAAGAGACCCAGTACTTC | CSAPSGGKETQYF
TRBJ1-6 | NA | TRBV12-3/TRBV12-4 | NA | TGTGCCAGCAATCAGGAGGGGGGTAGGTCACCCCTCCACTTT | CASNQEGGRSPLHF
TRBJ2-3 | NA | TRBV10-3 | TRBD2 | TGTGCCATCAGGCGGTCTAGCGGAACGCAGTATTTT | CAIRRSSGTQYF
TRBJ2-5 | NA | TRBV10-2 | NA | TGCGCCAGCATTGAAGGGAAGGGGATTTACTTC | CASIEGKGIYF
TRBJ2-5 | NA | TRBV20-1 | NA | TGCAGTGCCCACCCGGACTTCCAAGAGACCCAGTACTTC | CSAHPDFQETQYF
TRBJ1-5 | NA | TRBV27 | NA | TGTGCCAGCAGTTTCGGGAGGGACCAGCCCCAGCATTTT | CASSFGRDQPQHF
TRBJ2-1 | NA | TRBV5-4 | NA | TGTGCCAGCAGCCCAAGCGGGTCCCACTCGGAGGAGTTCTTC | CASSPSGSHSEEFF
TRBJ2-1 | NA | TRBV7-4 | TRBD2 | TGTGCCAGACTGACTAGCGGGGAATTC | CARLTSGEF
TRBJ2-5 | NA | TRBV20-1 | TRBD1 | TGCAGTGCCAGGGACAGCCCAGAGACCCAGTACTTC | CSARDSPETQYF
TRBJ1-6 | few | TRBV10-3 | NA | TGTGCCATCACGGCCAGTAATAATTCACCCCTCCACTTT | CAITASNNSPLHF
TRBJ1-2 | few | TRBV7-3 | NA | TGTGCCAGCCTGCCAGGGTATGGCTACACCTTC | CASLPGYGYTF
TRBJ2-7 | NA | TRBV5-6 | TRBD2 | TGTGCCAGCAGCTTCGACCCGGGAGGTTTTGAGCAGTACTTC | CASSFDPGGFEQYF
TRBJ2-3 | many | TRBV7-2 | NA | TGTGCCAGCAGCCGACAAAAGGGCAGGGGGGCTAGGGATACGCAGTATTTT | CASSRQKGRGARDTQYF
TRBJ2-3 | few | TRBV7-3 | NA | TGTGCCAGCAGCTTAGGCCCTAGGGGGGGTCTCACAGATACGCAGTATTTT | CASSLGPRGGLTDTQYF
TRBJ2-3 | many | TRBV9 | NA | TGTGCCAGCAGCGAGGGGACAGATACGCAGTATTTT | CASSEGTDTQYF
TRBJ1-6 | few | TRBV6-2/TRBV6-3 | NA | TGTGCCAGCAAGGGGAGCTCCTATAATTCACCCCTCCACTTT | CASKGSSYNSPLHF
TRBJ1-4 | few | TRBV6-5 | NA | TGTGCCAGCAGTTATTCTCGGGGCACCAATGAAAAACTGTTTTTT | CASSYSRGTNEKLFF
TRBJ2-1 | NA | TRBV14 | NA | TGTGCCAGCAGCCAAAGTGGGTGGATACATGAGCAGTTCTTC | CASSQSGWIHEQFF
TRBJ2-1 | NA | TRBV7-9 | TRBD1 | TGTGCCAGCACCCAGACGGGACAGGGTTACAATGAGCAGTTCTTC | CASTQTGQGYNEQFF
TRBJ1-2 | NA | TRBV5-5 | NA | TGTGCCAGCAGCCGCGGAGAGAACTATGGCTACACCTTC | CASSRGENYGYTF
TRBJ2-1 | few | TRBV11-2 | NA | TGTGCCAGCAGTCCTATGCCCTATAGTAGGAATGAGCAGTTCTTC | CASSPMPYSRNEQFF
TRBJ2-7 | few | TRBV9 | NA | TGTGCCAGCAGCCGCCGGGACGGAACGTACGAGCAGTACTTC | CASSRRDGTYEQYF
TRBJ1-2 | few | TRBV2 | NA | TGTGCCAGCCTAATCCGCTATGGCTACACCTTC | CASLIRYGYTF
TRBJ1-6 | few | TRBV6-6 | TRBD1 | TGTGCCACTGGACAGGGGGCGAATTCACCCCTCCACTTT | CATGQGANSPLHF
TRBJ2-2 | few | TRBV7-6 | TRBD1 | TGTGCCAGCAGCTTAGTAGCAGGGGGGAACACCGGGGAGCTGTTTTTT | CASSLVAGGNTGELFF
TRBJ2-3 | NA | TRBV9 | NA | TGTGCCAGCAGCGTAAGGGGACACACTAGCACAGATACGCAGTATTTT | CASSVRGHTSTDTQYF
TRBJ1-2 | few | TRBV20-1 | NA | TGCAGTGCTAGAGAGCTTGGCGCTCCTAACTGGTATGGCTACACCTTC | CSARELGAPNWYGYTF
TRBJ2-5 | many | TRBV15 | NA | TGTGCCACCAGCAGAGAATTGAGCACGGACGCAAAAGAGACCCAGTACTTC | CATSRELSTDAKETQYF
TRBJ2-3 | few | TRBV28 | NA | TGTGCCAGCAGTCGGGCCGGCACAGATACGCAGTATTTT | CASSRAGTDTQYF
TRBJ1-1 | NA | TRBV7-9 | NA | TGTGCCAGCAGCTTCGTGACAGGGAACACTGAAGCTTTCTTT | CASSFVTGNTEAFF
TRBJ2-2 | NA | TRBV5-1 | TRBD2 | TGCGCCAGCAGCCAATCTAGCGGGGGAAACACCGGGGAGCTGTTTTTT | CASSQSSGGNTGELFF
TRBJ2-3 | few | TRBV7-3 | NA | TGTGCCAGCAGCCCAGGTTACGGACTTCTCAAGCTAGATACGCAGTATTTT | CASSPGYGLLKLDTQYF
TRBJ1-1 | few | TRBV5-1 | NA | TGCGCCAGCAGCTTGGCAATGCTATCGAACACTGAAGCTTTCTTT | CASSLAMLSNTEAFF
TRBJ1-1 | many | TRBV12-3/TRBV12-4 | TRBD1 | TGTGCCAGCAGTTCCGGACAGGGGAACACTGAAGCTTTCTTT | CASSSGQGNTEAFF
TRBJ1-1 | NA | TRBV6-5 | NA | TGTGCCAGCAGGCGACAGGACACTGAAGCTTTCTTT | CASRRQDTEAFF
TRBJ2-3 | NA | TRBV6-5 | TRBD2 | TGTGCCAGCAGTTACTCGGCTAGCGGGGGTAGCACAGATACGCAGTATTTT | CASSYSASGGSTDTQYF
TRBJ1-2 | once | TRBV24-1 | TRBD1 | TGTGCAACCAGTGAAGCGACAGGGAGCTATGGCTACACCTTC | CATSEATGSYGYTF
TRBJ2-7 | many | TRBV4-1 | TRBD1 | TGCGCCAGCAGCCAGCGTGGGACAGAGACAGGCGAGCAGTACTTC | CASSQRGTETGEQYF
TRBJ2-5 | few | TRBV4-1 | TRBD1 | TGCGCCAGCAGCCAACCTAGGGACAGAGAAGAGACCCAGTACTTC | CASSQPRDREETQYF
TRBJ1-1 | NA | TRBV28 | TRBD1 | TGTGCCAGCTCTCATACAGGGGCCGACACTGAAGCTTTCTTT | CASSHTGADTEAFF